This TCR beta chain comes out of a study of blood T cell repertoires in COVID-19. At the level of the study: T cells, B-cell-depleted T cells, or PBMCs supplied cDNA or gDNA.

Germline V lookup: CDR1 GTSNPN, CDR2 SVGIG (reference sequence). The trim removed 3 bases at V and 1 base at J, leaving 6 bases unmatched. The CDR3 has 14 amino acids. Method: immunoSEQ multiplex PCR; TCRdb's copy keeps in-frame clones and lacks some. The sample includes 250,000 to 350,000 clones, around 86% of them seen just once. This chain links TRBV30 with TRBJ2-7, with TRBD2 matching over 7 bases. Sequenced material: peripheral blood. The receptor was isolated from a woman aged 40 to 50 who had recovered from COVID-19. CDR3 bases: TGTGCCTGGAGAGACCCTAGCGGATCCTACGAGCAGTACTTC. Encoded protein: CAWRDPSGSYEQYF.